This note documents a single T cell receptor beta chain sequence. What it binds is unknown. The protocol was immunoSEQ multiplex PCR, while the TCRdb copy is restricted to in-frame clones and leaves out a portion. The sample has 85,000 to 130,000 clones, approximately 89% seen once. The germline CDR1 and CDR2 sequences are LGHNA and YNFKEQ. After removal of 5 bases from V and 2 bases from J, the junction contained 7 bases not matched to a gene. The CDR3 covers 16 residues. This record belongs to a study of T cell responses to AZD1222 COVID-19 vaccine. Findings and caveats of the study: Two doses of AZD1222 preceded a rise in Spike-specific TCR breadth and depth. Seropositive AZD1222 recipients at baseline numbered only five or six. CD4 TCRs associated with vaccination spanned spike, dominating at 160-218 and 743-854.

The specimen comprised peripheral blood, sampled 28 days after the second dose of the MenACWY control vaccine. V is TRBV4-2 and J is TRBJ1-3, with 9 bases identical to TRBD1. This receptor was taken from an adult who received the MenACWY meningococcal vaccine as a control. The CDR3 spells CASSLGQGATGNTIYF. DNA of the CDR3: TGTGCCAGCAGCTTGGGACAGGGAGCAACTGGAAACACCATATATTTT.